This TCR beta chain was recorded in a study of beta chain features in type 1 diabetes. Across the study: All samples yielded around 99 million examined sorted cells.

In the case of this clone: Its specificity is unknown.

The CDR3 is 11 residues long. Per the germline V gene, CDR1 is MNHNS and CDR2 is SASEGT. Study results and caveats: Type 1 diabetes patients had moderately but significantly shorter TCRB CDR3s in all four CD4+ subsets. Comparison showed that naive, central memory and Treg TCRB repertoires appeared more similar among patients than among healthy donors. Researchers caution that PCR might favor shorter templates, equally among patients and controls.

The whole isolated RNA underwent reverse transcription, so sequencing captured expressed TCRB transcripts. The average read count of naive, central memory and regulatory T cell samples was some 3.9 million. TCRdb keeps only in-frame clones here, not all; method: immunoSEQ multiplex PCR. The sample includes around 250,000 clones, roughly an eighth seen only once; the top ten take approximately 0.015%. The chain couples TRBV6-1 to TRBJ2-5; D gene uncertain. Source material: naive CD4+ T cells from blood. This receptor was identified in a man younger than 40 with type 1 diabetes. CDR3 loop: CATGLLETQYF. In DNA form, the CDR3 reads TGTGCTACCGGGTTGTTGGAGACCCAGTACTTC.